These 32 T cell receptor beta chains originate from one sample sequenced in a study of sequential checkpoint blockade in melanoma. As to treatment: randomized to nivolumab then ipilimumab (arm A) or the reverse (arm B). Assay: immunoSEQ multiplex PCR; the TCRdb copy retains only in-frame clones and omits some. The data show tens of thousands of clones, roughly 86% seen once. Sample: CD8+ T cells sorted from blood (inferred from file names), taken from a patient given nivolumab and ipilimumab in sequence. The receptors were gathered from a human donor with melanoma.

This chain uses TRBV5-1 with TRBJ1-1; D is undetermined. Germline V gives CDR1 SGHRS, CDR2 YFSETQ. The ends were cut back, 4 bases at V and 1 base at J, with 11 bases in the middle. The CDR3 has 14 residues. The CDR3: CASSVIGENTEAFF. CDR3 nucleotide sequence: TGCGCCAGCAGCGTAATAGGAGAGAACACTGAAGCTTTCTTT.

The chain recombines TRBV27 with TRBJ2-7; D might be TRBD2 (6 bases). Trimming shortened V by 5 bases and J by 0 bases, and 11 bases separated the two germline ends. Germline V CDR1 and CDR2: MNHEY, SMNVEV (reference sequence). The CDR3 totals 14 residues. CDR3: CASSPRDSSYEQYF. The CDR3 nucleotides are TGTGCCAGCAGTCCCCGGGACTCCTCCTACGAGCAGTACTTC.

This clone was seen once. The rearrangement uses TRBV27 and TRBJ2-7; possibly TRBD1 for D (5 bases). The CDR3 has 14 residues. The germline V gene encodes CDR1 MNHEY and CDR2 SMNVEV (reference sequence). V gave up 1 base and J gave up 5 bases, with 12 bases separating them. Here the CDR3 DNA reads TGTGCCAGCAGTTTATGGGGCAGGGAAGACGAGCAGTACTTC. Translated: CASSLWGREDEQYF.

This clone was detected a few times. The chain has TRBV21-1 and TRBJ1-5; no DNA check was done on the table's D call, TRBD1. TRBV21-1 is classified as a pseudogene. The CDR3 has 16 residues. The CDR3 protein is CASSTSPGTAQSPQHF. The CDR3 coding sequence is TGTGCCAGCAGCACATCCCCCGGGACAGCCCAGTCACCCCAGCATTTT.

The chain is built from TRBV4-2 and TRBJ2-1; D possibly corresponds to TRBD1 (6 bases). This CDR3 spans 14 amino acids. Per the germline V gene, CDR1 is LGHNA and CDR2 is YNFKEQ. The V end lost 5 bases, the J end lost 8 bases, and 16 bases lay between the germline ends. The CDR3 bases are TGTGCCAGCAGCTTTGGAACAGGGCTGGATGAGCAGTTCTTC. This encodes CASSFGTGLDEQFF.

This clone was recorded only once. V is TRBV5-1 and J is TRBJ2-3, with no clear D. Looked up from germline, CDR1 is SGHRS and CDR2 is YFSETQ. The CDR3 has 15 amino acids. Trimming shortened V by 0 bases and J by 0 bases, and 8 bases separated the two germline ends. DNA for the CDR3: TGCGCCAGCAGCTTGGAGGCGGAAAGCACAGATACGCAGTATTTT. Translated: CASSLEAESTDTQYF.

The chain links TRBV10-2 to TRBJ2-1; 10 bases fit TRBD2. The junction had 6 bases not matched to a gene; V was cut back by 5 bases and J by 5 bases. Looked up from germline, CDR1 is WSHSY and CDR2 is SAAADI. The CDR3 length is 15 residues. CDR3 in amino acids: CASSPRSGGNNEQFF. DNA of the CDR3: TGCGCCAGCAGTCCCCGTAGCGGGGGGAACAATGAGCAGTTCTTC.

This sequence joins TRBV27 and TRBJ2-6; the D gene is possibly TRBD2 (5 bases). The germline V gene encodes CDR1 MNHEY and CDR2 SMNVEV (reference sequence). Between the trimmed V and J ends, which lost 1 base and 4 bases, there was a span of 11 bases. The CDR3 sequence is 16 residues long. This chain's CDR3 is CASSLFRGSGANVLTF. The CDR3 DNA is TGTGCCAGCAGTTTATTTCGGGGATCCGGGGCCAACGTCCTGACTTTC.

With regard to this clone: This specimen includes other DNA sequences encoding the same CDR3. This rearrangement joins TRBV27 to TRBJ2-7; D may be TRBD2 (5 bases). This CDR3 is built from 13 residues. The germline V and J ends were trimmed by 4 bases and 2 bases, with 9 bases remaining between them. Germline values: CDR1 MNHEY, CDR2 SMNVEV (reference sequence). As DNA, the CDR3 is TGTGCCAGCAGTTCTGGACTTGCCTACGAGCAGTACTTC. This codes for CASSSGLAYEQYF.

The chain recombines TRBV6-5 with TRBJ2-5, with 11 bases fitting TRBD1. This CDR3 has 15 residues. V shed 4 bases, J shed 3 bases, and the junction held 4 bases outside the gene matches. In germline, CDR1 is MNHEY, CDR2 SVGAGI. CDR3 amino acids: CASSSDRGLEETQYF. The CDR3, as DNA: TGTGCCAGCAGTTCGGACAGGGGGCTTGAAGAGACCCAGTACTTC.

The chain combines TRBV27 with TRBJ2-4; possible D gene TRBD2, 6 bases. Germline CDR1 reads MNHEY; CDR2 reads SMNVEV (reference sequence). The CDR3 loop spans 14 amino acids. With 3 bases removed from V and 7 bases from J, the gap between germline ends came to 13 bases. CDR3 region: CASSFRDGRNIQYF. Written as DNA, the CDR3 is TGTGCCAGCAGTTTCCGGGATGGGAGGAACATTCAGTACTTC.

The V and J genes are TRBV5-1 and TRBJ2-7; D is unresolved. Germline-derived CDR1 and CDR2 are SGHRS and YFSETQ. The ends were cut back, 2 bases at V and 2 bases at J, with 8 bases in the middle. The CDR3 spans 13 residues. CDR3 DNA sequence: TGCGCCAGCAGCTTCGGGTTGGCCTACGAGCAGTACTTC. Its translation is CASSFGLAYEQYF.

The rearrangement joins TRBV5-4 to TRBJ2-1; tentatively, D is TRBD1 (6 bases). Germline lookup yields CDR1 SGHNT and CDR2 YYREEE (reference sequence). Trimming cost V 2 bases and J 9 bases, with 6 bases left between them. The CDR3 loop spans 11 amino acids. The CDR3 loop reads CASSLGGEQFF. Here the CDR3 DNA reads TGTGCCAGCAGCTTAGGGGGTGAGCAGTTCTTC.

The V gene is TRBV27, the J gene TRBJ2-7, with 7 bases lining up with TRBD1. The CDR3 sequence is 13 residues long. Germline loops: CDR1 MNHEY, CDR2 SMNVEV (reference sequence). The V segment lost 5 bases and the J segment 3 bases; nucleotides outside the gene matches: 4. The CDR3 loop is CASSPRTGYEQYF. CDR3 sequence (DNA): TGTGCCAGCAGTCCACGGACAGGCTACGAGCAGTACTTC.

The CDR3 loop is CASSLSSGYEQYF. The DNA of the CDR3 is TGTGCCAGCAGTTTAAGCAGCGGCTACGAGCAGTACTTC. The genes are TRBV27 and TRBJ2-7; maybe TRBD2 (5 bases). The CDR3 extends over 13 amino acids. Germline CDR1 reads MNHEY; CDR2 reads SMNVEV (reference sequence). V was cut by 2 bases and J by 3 bases, with 8 bases left in between.

The V and J genes are TRBV14 and TRBJ2-5; TRBD1 aligns across 7 bases. The J call may be wrong; the DNA end is better matched by TRBJ2-7. Germline CDR1 is SGHDN and CDR2 is FVKESK. The CDR3 totals 14 residues. The CDR3 is CASSPRDSSYEQYF. CDR3 nucleotide sequence: TGTGCCAGCAGCCCCCGGGACAGTTCCTACGAGCAGTACTTC.

The rearrangement links TRBV4-1 to TRBJ1-5, with D possibly matching TRBD1 (5 bases). CDR1 and CDR2 from the germline V gene are MGHRA and YSYEKL. Trimming removed 0 bases at V and 7 bases at J, with 16 bases between. The CDR3 runs to 16 residues. CDR3 coding DNA: TGCGCCAGCAGCCAAGAGGTAGGGGAAAGGGGCCAGCCCCAGCATTTT. Protein sequence: CASSQEVGERGQPQHF.

This sequence joins TRBV5-1 and TRBJ2-7, with 8 bases lining up with TRBD2. There are 14 residues in the CDR3. The V gene end was trimmed by 4 bases and the J gene end by 6 bases; junction bases not matched to a gene: 9. The germline gives CDR1 SGHRS, CDR2 YFSETQ. The CDR3 loop is CASSPGAGGIEQYF. The CDR3 DNA reads TGCGCCAGCAGCCCCGGTGCGGGGGGAATCGAGCAGTACTTC.

The chain carries TRBV7-2 and TRBJ2-3; 8 bases fit TRBD2. Per germline, CDR1 SGHTA and CDR2 FQGNSA. Unmatched junction bases numbered 8, after V lost 5 bases and J lost 4 bases. The CDR3 length is 15 residues. CDR3 nucleotides: TGTGCCAGCAGCCCTCGGGAGGGAGCCCCAGATACGCAGTATTTT. Protein: CASSPREGAPDTQYF.

The chain employs TRBV19 and TRBJ2-7; TRBD1 agrees at 8 bases. The V gene's germline CDR1 is LNHDA and CDR2 SQIVND (reference sequence). J lost 3 bases, V lost 3 bases, and 7 bases had no gene match. The CDR3 has 15 amino acids. CDR3: CASSIGGQEDYEQYF. The CDR3 coding sequence is TGTGCCAGTAGTATTGGGGGACAGGAGGACTACGAGCAGTACTTC. The whole variable domain, remainder taken from reference TRBV19 and TRBJ2-7, is DGGITQSPKYLFRKEGQNVTLSCEQNLNHDAMYWYRQDPGQGLRLIYYSQIVNDFQKGDIAEGYSVSREKKESFPLTVTSAQKNPTAFYLCASSIGGQEDYEQYFGPGTRLTVT.

This chain links TRBV7-9 with TRBJ2-7; D possibly corresponds to TRBD2 (5 bases). The CDR3 spans 17 residues. V was cut by 4 bases and J by 0 bases, with 19 bases left in between. CDR1 is SEHNR and CDR2 is FQNEAQ in the germline V gene (reference sequence). The chain's CDR3 is CASSYLDGGPSSYEQYF. The CDR3 nucleotides read TGTGCCAGCAGCTACCTGGACGGAGGACCCTCCTCCTACGAGCAGTACTTC.

About this clone: Different DNA sequences within this sample yield the same CDR3. The V and J genes are TRBV19 and TRBJ1-1; tentative D call: TRBD1 (5 bases). Germline CDR1 is LNHDA and CDR2 is SQIVND (reference sequence). The CDR3 extends over 10 amino acids. Deletions cut 6 bases from V and 8 bases from J, with 7 bases between. CDR3 protein: CASRSGEAFF. The CDR3 nucleotides read TGTGCCAGTAGATCAGGGGAAGCTTTCTTT.

The V gene is TRBV5-1, the J gene TRBJ2-5; TRBD2 agrees at 12 bases. This CDR3 comprises 15 residues. Germline assignment: CDR1 SGHRS and CDR2 YFSETQ. V lost 0 bases and J lost 7; bases outside the gene matches: 4. In DNA form, the CDR3 reads TGCGCCAGCAGCTTGGAGACTAGCGGGGGTGGGACCCAGTACTTC. As protein: CASSLETSGGGTQYF.

This sequence joins TRBV27 and TRBJ1-1; no clear D. The CDR3 loop spans 14 amino acids. V dropped 5 bases and J dropped 2 bases, with 12 bases sitting between them. Per germline, CDR1 MNHEY and CDR2 SMNVEV (reference sequence). DNA of the CDR3: TGTGCCAGCAGTGGGGTCGGAGGCAACACTGAAGCTTTCTTT. Translated, it gives CASSGVGGNTEAFF.

The DNA of the CDR3 is TGTGCCAGCAGCTTAGTAGGACTAGCGGGGGCCTGGAATGAGCAGTTCTTC. Residues: CASSLVGLAGAWNEQFF. The chain employs TRBV7-2 and TRBJ2-1, with 13 bases that match TRBD2. Germline CDR1 is SGHTA and CDR2 is FQGNSA. The J segment lost 7 bases and the V segment lost 1 base, leaving 7 bases of the junction unmatched. The CDR3 spans 17 residues. Variable domain in full (rest from reference TRBV7-2 and TRBJ2-1): GAGVSQSPSNKVTEKGKDVELRCDPISGHTALYWYRQSLGQGLEFLIYFQGNSAPDKSGLPSDRFSAERTGGSVSTLTIQRTQQEDSAVYLCASSLVGLAGAWNEQFFGPGTRLTVL.

The chain has TRBV7-9 and TRBJ1-2; D gene ambiguous. V dropped 1 base and J dropped 4 bases, with 4 bases sitting between them. CDR3 length: 12 amino acids. Germline CDR1 reads SEHNR; CDR2 reads FQNEAQ (reference sequence). The CDR3 DNA follows: TGTGCCAGCAGCTTAGTCGTCTATGGCTACACCTTC. Its protein product is CASSLVVYGYTF. Using reference TRBV7-9 and TRBJ1-2 for the parts outside the CDR3, the full variable domain is DTGVSQNPRHKITKRGQNVTFRCDPISEHNRLYWYRQTLGQGPEFLTYFQNEAQLEKSRLLSDRFSAERPKGSFSTLEIQRTEQGDSAMYLCASSLVVYGYTFGSGTRLTVV.

The chain uses TRBV10-1 and TRBJ2-3, with D hard to call. This CDR3 comprises 13 residues. The germline V gene has CDR1 WNHNN and CDR2 SYGVQD (reference sequence). Trimming took off 4 bases at V and 5 bases at J, with 10 bases between the two ends. The CDR3 DNA reads TGCGCCAGCAGTGTGACCTCAGGAGATACGCAGTATTTT. It specifies CASSVTSGDTQYF.

The chain is built from TRBV7-2 and TRBJ2-7; D uncertain. Trimming pared 5 bases from V and 2 bases from J, leaving 16 bases between. This CDR3 contains 15 residues. Per germline, CDR1 SGHTA and CDR2 FQGNSA. The DNA for the CDR3 is TGTGCCAGCAGCCTATCCCCACAGTACGCCTACGAGCAGTACTTC. This translates into CASSLSPQYAYEQYF.

This chain uses TRBV2 with TRBJ2-5, with D perhaps TRBD1 (6 bases). The CDR3 runs to 14 residues. The V end was cut by 7 bases, the J end by 0 bases, with 12 bases between. Germline CDR1 and CDR2: SNHLY and FYNNEI. CDR3 region: CASIIQGNQETQYF. The CDR3, as DNA: TGTGCCAGCATTATACAGGGCAACCAAGAGACCCAGTACTTC.

The J gene is TRBJ2-7, the V gene TRBV27, with TRBD1 matching 8 bases. Germline assignment: CDR1 MNHEY and CDR2 SMNVEV (reference sequence). The CDR3 consists of 14 residues. Unmatched junction bases numbered 5, after V lost 5 bases and J lost 2 bases. The CDR3 is CASSAYRGTYEQYF. In nucleotides, the CDR3 is TGTGCCAGCAGTGCCTACAGGGGGACCTACGAGCAGTACTTC.

V and J are TRBV28 and TRBJ2-5; 11 positions agree with TRBD2. CDR1 and CDR2 (germline): MDHEN, SYDVKM. The ends lost 7 bases at V and 4 bases at J; junction bases unmatched: 14. The CDR3 sequence is 17 residues long. In DNA, the CDR3 is TGTGCCAGCACTGGTCTGGTTAGCGGGAGGGCCTCAGAGACCCAGTACTTC. It encodes CASTGLVSGRASETQYF.

V usage is TRBV2 and J usage is TRBJ1-1, with 10 bases matching TRBD1. The CDR3 has 15 amino acids. Trimming took 6 bases from V and 5 from J; bases not matched to a gene: 9. Per germline, CDR1 SNHLY and CDR2 FYNNEI. DNA of the CDR3: TGTGCCAGCAGCCCATCGGGGACAGGGGTGACTGAAGCTTTCTTT. Translated, it gives CASSPSGTGVTEAFF.